The source of this T cell receptor (beta chain) is a study of cytomegalovirus exposure and HLA in healthy donors. To note about this clone: Its antigen is not known.

Germline lookup yields CDR1 SGDLS and CDR2 YYNGEE. V was pared by 3 bases and J by 4 bases, with 14 bases of the junction left unmatched. The CDR3 loop spans 17 amino acids. The study, taken as a whole, reports: Rarity characterized most TCR sequences, yet some public TCRs appeared in many donors. The study flagged 150 to 200 TCR beta chains as cytomegalovirus-associated.

The PCR employed 60 Vbeta primers together with 13 Jbeta primers. Study processing details: Unique TCR beta chains numbered roughly 84 million in a later analysis, with about 11 million shared. Repertoires were generated with immunoSEQ multiplex PCR, while TCRdb's copy carries only in-frame clones and drops some. Clonal size and the V and J genes are those of that table, whereas D and trimming came from the DNA. The table includes about 100,000 clones, around 76% detected once. This sequence joins TRBV9 and TRBJ1-2, with 8 bases aligning to TRBD1. The receptor was isolated from a man aged 18 to 30 in good health and CMV-seronegative. The sequencing input was PBMCs. The CDR3 DNA sequence: TGTGCCAGCAGCGAAGATACGACAGGGGCCCGAGCCTATGGCTACACCTTC. Its translation: CASSEDTTGARAYGYTF.